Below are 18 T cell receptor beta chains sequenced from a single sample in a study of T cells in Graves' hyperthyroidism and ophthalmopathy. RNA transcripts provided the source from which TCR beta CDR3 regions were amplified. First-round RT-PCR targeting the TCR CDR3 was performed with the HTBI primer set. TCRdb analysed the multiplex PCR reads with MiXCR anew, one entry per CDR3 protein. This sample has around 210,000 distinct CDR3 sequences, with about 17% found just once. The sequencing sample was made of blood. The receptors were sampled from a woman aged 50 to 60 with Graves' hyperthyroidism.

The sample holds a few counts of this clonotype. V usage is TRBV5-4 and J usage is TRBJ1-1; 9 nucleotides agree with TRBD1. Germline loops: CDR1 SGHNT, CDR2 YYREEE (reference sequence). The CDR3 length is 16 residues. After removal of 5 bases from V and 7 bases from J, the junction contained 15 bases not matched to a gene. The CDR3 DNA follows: TGTGCCAGCAGGAACGTTAAAACAGGGGGCACGGGTGAAGCTTTCTTT. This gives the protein CASRNVKTGGTGEAFF. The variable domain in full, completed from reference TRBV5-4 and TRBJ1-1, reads ETGVTQSPTHLIKTRGQQVTLRCSSQSGHNTVSWYQQALGQGPQFIFQYYREEENGRGNFPPRFSGLQFPNYSSELNVNALELDDSALYLCASRNVKTGGTGEAFFGQGTRLTVV.

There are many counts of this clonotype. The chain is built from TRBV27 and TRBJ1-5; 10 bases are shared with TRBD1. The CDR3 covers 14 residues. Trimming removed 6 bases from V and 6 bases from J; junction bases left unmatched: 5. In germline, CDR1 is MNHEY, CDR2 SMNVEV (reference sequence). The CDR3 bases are TGTGCCAGCAGCCACCGGGACAGGGGTCAGCCCCAGCATTTT. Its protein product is CASSHRDRGQPQHF.

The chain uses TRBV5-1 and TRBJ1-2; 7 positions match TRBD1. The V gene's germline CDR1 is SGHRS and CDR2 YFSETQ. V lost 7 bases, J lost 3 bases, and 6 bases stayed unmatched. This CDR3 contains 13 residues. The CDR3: CASWDSRDYGYTF. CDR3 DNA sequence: TGCGCCAGCTGGGACAGCCGAGACTATGGCTACACCTTC.

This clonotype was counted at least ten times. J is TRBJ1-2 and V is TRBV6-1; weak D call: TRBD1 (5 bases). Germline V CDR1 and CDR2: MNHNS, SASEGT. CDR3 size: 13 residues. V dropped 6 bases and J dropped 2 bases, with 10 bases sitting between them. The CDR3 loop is CASRNNRNYGYTF. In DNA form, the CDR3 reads TGTGCCAGCAGGAATAACAGGAACTATGGCTACACCTTC.

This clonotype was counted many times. CDR3 nucleotide sequence: TGTGCCAGCAGCGGAACGGGACAGGGAAGCAATCAGCCCCAGCATTTT. It translates to CASSGTGQGSNQPQHF. The V and J genes are TRBV7-8 and TRBJ1-5, with TRBD1 matching over 9 bases. V trimming: 5 bases; J trimming: 1 base; junction bases outside the gene matches: 6. The CDR3 is made up of 16 amino acids. CDR1 and CDR2 (germline): SGHVS, FQNEAQ.

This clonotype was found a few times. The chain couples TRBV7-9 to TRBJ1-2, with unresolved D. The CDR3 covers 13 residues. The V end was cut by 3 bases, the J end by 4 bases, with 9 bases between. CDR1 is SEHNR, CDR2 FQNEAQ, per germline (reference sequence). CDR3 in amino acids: CASSFEVAYGYTF. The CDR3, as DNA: TGTGCCAGCAGCTTCGAGGTGGCCTATGGCTACACCTTC.

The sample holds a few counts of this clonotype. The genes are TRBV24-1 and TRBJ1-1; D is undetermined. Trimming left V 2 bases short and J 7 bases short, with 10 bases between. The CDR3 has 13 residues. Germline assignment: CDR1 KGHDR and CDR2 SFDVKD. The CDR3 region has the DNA TGTGCCACCAGTGATTATGTGGGCAGTGAAGCTTTCTTT. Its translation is CATSDYVGSEAFF.

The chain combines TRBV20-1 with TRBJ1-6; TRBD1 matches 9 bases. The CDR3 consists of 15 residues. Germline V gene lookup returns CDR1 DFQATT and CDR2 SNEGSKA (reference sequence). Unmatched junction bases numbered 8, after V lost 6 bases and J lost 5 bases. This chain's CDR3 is CSAAQTGGNNSPLHF. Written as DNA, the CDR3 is TGCAGTGCCGCCCAGACAGGGGGGAATAATTCACCCCTCCACTTT.

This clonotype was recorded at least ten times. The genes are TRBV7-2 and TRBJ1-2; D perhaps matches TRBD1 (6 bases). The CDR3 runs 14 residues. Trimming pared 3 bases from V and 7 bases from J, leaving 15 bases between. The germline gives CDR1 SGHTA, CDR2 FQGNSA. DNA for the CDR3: TGTGCCAGCAGCTTTAATCCCGAGGGGGTTGGCTACACCTTC. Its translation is CASSFNPEGVGYTF.

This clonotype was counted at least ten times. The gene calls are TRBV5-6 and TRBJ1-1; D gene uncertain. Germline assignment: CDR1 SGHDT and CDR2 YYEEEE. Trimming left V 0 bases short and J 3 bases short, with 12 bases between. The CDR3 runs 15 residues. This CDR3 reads CASSLGPPGYTEAFF. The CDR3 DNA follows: TGTGCCAGCAGCTTGGGACCCCCGGGGTACACTGAAGCTTTCTTT.

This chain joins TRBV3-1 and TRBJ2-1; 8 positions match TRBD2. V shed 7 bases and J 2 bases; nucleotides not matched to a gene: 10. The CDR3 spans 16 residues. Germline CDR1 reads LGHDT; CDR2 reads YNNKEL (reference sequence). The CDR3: CASIFRGRSPYNEQFF. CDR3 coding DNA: TGTGCCAGCATTTTTCGCGGGAGGAGTCCCTACAATGAGCAGTTCTTC.

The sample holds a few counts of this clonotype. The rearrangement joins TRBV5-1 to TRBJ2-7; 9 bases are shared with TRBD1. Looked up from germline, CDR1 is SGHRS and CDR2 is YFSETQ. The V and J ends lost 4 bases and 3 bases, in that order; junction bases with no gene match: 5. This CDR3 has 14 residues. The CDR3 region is CASSPDRGGYEQYF. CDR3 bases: TGCGCCAGCAGCCCGGACAGGGGAGGCTACGAGCAGTACTTC.

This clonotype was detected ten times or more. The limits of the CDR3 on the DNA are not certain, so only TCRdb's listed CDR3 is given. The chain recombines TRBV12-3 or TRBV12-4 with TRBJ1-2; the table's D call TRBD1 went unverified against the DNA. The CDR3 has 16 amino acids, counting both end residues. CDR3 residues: CASSLALSGPNYGYTF.

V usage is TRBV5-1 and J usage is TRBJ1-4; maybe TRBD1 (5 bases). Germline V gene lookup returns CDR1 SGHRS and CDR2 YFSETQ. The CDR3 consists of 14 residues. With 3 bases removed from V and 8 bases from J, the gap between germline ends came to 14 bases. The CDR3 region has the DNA TGCGCCAGCAGCTCGCAGGGAGAGGAGGAAAAACTGTTTTTT. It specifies CASSSQGEEEKLFF. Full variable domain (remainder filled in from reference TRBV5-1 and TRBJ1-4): KAGVTQTPRYLIKTRGQQVTLSCSPISGHRSVSWYQQTPGQGLQFLFEYFSETQRNKGNFPGRFSGRQFSNSRSEMNVSTLELGDSALYLCASSSQGEEEKLFFGSGTQLSVL.

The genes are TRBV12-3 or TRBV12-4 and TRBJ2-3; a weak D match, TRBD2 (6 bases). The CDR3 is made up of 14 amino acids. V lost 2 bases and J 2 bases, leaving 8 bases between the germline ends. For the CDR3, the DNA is TGTGCCAGCAGTTTAAGGCGGGACACAGATACGCAGTATTTT. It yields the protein CASSLRRDTDTQYF.

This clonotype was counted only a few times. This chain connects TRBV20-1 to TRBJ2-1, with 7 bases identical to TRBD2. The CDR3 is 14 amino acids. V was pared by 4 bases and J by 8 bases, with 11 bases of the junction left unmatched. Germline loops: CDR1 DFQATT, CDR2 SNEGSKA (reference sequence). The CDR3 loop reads CSATPGLKIYEQFF. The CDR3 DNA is TGCAGTGCTACACCGGGACTAAAGATCTATGAGCAGTTCTTC.

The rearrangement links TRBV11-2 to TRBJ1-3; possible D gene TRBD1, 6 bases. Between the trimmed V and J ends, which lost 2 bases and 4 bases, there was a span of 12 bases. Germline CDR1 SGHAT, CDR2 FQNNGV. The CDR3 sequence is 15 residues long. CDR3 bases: TGTGCCAGCAGCTTACAACTGACAGGAGGAAACACCATATATTTT. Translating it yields CASSLQLTGGNTIYF.

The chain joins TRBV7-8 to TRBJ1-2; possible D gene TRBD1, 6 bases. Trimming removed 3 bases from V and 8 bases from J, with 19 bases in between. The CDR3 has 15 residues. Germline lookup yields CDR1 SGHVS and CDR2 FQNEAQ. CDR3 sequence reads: CASSFGQFAGTGYTF. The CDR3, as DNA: TGTGCCAGCAGCTTTGGACAGTTCGCAGGGACCGGCTACACCTTC.